This T cell receptor beta chain stems from a study of blood T cell repertoires in COVID-19. Study-wide context: Samples came from the United States, Italy and Spain, spanning acute and convalescent COVID-19.

Clones were sequenced by immunoSEQ multiplex PCR, and TCRdb holds only the in-frame ones, with some missing. Seen here are some 160,000 clones, about 80% observed once, and the top ten hold 3% to 3.5%. Across about two dozen US areas, participants ranged in age from roughly 18 to 95 years. Cohorts were determined from participant-reported clinical history. Trimming took off 6 bases at V and 4 bases at J, with 14 bases between the two ends. The CDR3 runs 14 residues. CDR1 MNHEY and CDR2 SMNVEV come from the germline V gene (reference sequence). The V gene is TRBV27, the J gene TRBJ2-3; D is perhaps TRBD1 (5 bases). This TCR came from a woman aged 60-70 years who had recovered from COVID-19. Material: PBMCs or T cells enriched from blood (not recorded which). In DNA, the CDR3 is TGTGCCAGCAGGATTCAGGGAAATTCAGATACGCAGTATTTT. Translated, it gives CASRIQGNSDTQYF.